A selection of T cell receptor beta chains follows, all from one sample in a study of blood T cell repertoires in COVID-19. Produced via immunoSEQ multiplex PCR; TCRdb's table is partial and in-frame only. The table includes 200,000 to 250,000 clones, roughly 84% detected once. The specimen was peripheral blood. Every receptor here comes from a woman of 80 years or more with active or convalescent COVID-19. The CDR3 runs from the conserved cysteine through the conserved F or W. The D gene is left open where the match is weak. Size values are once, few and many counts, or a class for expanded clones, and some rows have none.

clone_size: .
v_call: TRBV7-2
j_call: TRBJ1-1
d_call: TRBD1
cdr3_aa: CASSPPGQGVNTEAFF
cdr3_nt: TGTGCCAGCAGCCCGCCGGGACAGGGAGTGAACACTGAAGCTTTCTTT

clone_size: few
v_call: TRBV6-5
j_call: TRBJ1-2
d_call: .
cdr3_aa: CATRRTGGYTF
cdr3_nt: TGTGCCACCAGGAGGACGGGAGGCTACACCTTC

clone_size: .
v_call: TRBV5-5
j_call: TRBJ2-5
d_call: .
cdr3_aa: CASIQPGVGETQYF
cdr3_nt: TGTGCCAGCATCCAGCCGGGGGTCGGGGAGACCCAGTACTTC

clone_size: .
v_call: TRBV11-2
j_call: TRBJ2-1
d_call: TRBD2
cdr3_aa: CASSSRGGRARGEQFF
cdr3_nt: TGTGCCAGCAGCTCGCGCGGGGGGCGGGCTAGAGGCGAGCAGTTCTTC

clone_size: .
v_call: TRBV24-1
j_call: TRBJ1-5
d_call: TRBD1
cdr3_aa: CATSDSGQGTHQPQHF
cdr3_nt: TGTGCCACCAGTGACTCGGGACAGGGGACGCATCAGCCCCAGCATTTT

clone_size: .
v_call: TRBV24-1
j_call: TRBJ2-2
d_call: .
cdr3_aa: CATSLTRQGTGELFF
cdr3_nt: TGTGCCACCAGCCTGACGAGGCAGGGGACCGGGGAGCTGTTTTTT

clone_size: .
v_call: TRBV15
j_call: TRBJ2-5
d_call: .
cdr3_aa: CATSRDPTRFETQYF
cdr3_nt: TGTGCCACCAGCAGAGATCCCACTAGATTCGAGACCCAGTACTTC

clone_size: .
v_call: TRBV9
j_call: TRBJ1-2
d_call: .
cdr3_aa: CASSVDQDSLRSTF
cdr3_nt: TGTGCCAGCAGCGTAGACCAAGACAGTTTAAGGAGCACCTTC

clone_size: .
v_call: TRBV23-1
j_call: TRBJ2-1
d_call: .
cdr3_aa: CASSHGGNEQFF
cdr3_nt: TGCGCCAGCAGTCATGGAGGAAATGAGCAGTTCTTC

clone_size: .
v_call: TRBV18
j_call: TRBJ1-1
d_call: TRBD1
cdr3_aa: CASSRDRGTEAFF
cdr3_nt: TGTGCCAGCTCACGGGACAGGGGGACTGAAGCTTTCTTT

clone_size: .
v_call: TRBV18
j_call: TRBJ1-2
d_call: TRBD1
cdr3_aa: CASSPPTGGYGYTF
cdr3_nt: TGTGCCAGCTCACCACCGACAGGGGGCTATGGCTACACCTTC

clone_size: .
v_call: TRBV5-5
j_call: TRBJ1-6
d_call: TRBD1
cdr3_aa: CASSRTGWDSPLHF
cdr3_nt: TGTGCCAGCAGCCGGACAGGTTGGGATTCACCCCTCCACTTT

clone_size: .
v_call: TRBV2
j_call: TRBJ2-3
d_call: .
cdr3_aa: CASSRETYPDTQYF
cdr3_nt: TGTGCCAGCAGTCGGGAGACTTACCCAGATACGCAGTATTTT

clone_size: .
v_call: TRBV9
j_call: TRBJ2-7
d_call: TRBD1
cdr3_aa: CASSLRTGFGYEQYF
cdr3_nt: TGTGCCAGCAGCTTGAGGACAGGTTTTGGGTACGAGCAGTACTTC

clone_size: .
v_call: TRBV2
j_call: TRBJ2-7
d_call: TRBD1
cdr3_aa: CASSERQGEGQYF
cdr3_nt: TGTGCCAGCAGTGAAAGACAGGGAGAGGGGCAGTACTTC

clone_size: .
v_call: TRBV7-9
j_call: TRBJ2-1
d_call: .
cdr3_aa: CASSLDGLAYNEQFF
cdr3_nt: TGTGCCAGCAGCTTAGACGGCCTAGCATACAATGAGCAGTTCTTC

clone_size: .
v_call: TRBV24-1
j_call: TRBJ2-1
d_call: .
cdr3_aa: CATSEGQRTLFGQFF
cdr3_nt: TGTGCCACCAGTGAGGGGCAGCGCACTTTGTTTGGGCAGTTCTTC

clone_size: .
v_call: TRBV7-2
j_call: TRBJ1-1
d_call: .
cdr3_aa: CASSNKGGTEAFF
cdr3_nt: TGTGCCAGCAGCAATAAGGGGGGGACTGAAGCTTTCTTT

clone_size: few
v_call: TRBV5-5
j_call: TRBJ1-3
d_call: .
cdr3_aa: CASSLDRQGLGNTIYF
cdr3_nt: TGTGCCAGCAGCTTAGACCGGCAGGGCCTAGGAAACACCATATATTTT

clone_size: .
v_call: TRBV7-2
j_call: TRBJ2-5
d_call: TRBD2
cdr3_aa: CASSLAGLAGETQYF
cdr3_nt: TGTGCCAGCAGCTTAGCCGGGCTAGCGGGAGAGACCCAGTACTTC

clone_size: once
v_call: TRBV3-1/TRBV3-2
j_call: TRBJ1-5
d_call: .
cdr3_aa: CASSQAGASNQPQHF
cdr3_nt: TGTGCCAGCAGCCAAGCAGGGGCGAGCAATCAGCCCCAGCATTTT

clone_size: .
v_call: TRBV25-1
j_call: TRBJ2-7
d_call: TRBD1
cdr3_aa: CASSEAWTGGGEQYF
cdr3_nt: TGTGCCAGCAGTGAGGCCTGGACAGGGGGGGGTGAGCAGTACTTC

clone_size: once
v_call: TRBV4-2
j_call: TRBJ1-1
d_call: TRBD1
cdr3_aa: CASSSHAGQGKIITEAFF
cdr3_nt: TGTGCCAGCAGCTCCCACGCCGGACAGGGCAAAATAATCACTGAAGCTTTCTTT

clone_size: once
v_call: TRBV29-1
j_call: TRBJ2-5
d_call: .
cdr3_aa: CSVIRDQETQYF
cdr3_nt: TGCAGCGTTATCAGGGACCAAGAGACCCAGTACTTC

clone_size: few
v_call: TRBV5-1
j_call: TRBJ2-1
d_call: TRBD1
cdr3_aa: CASSLGQGAPGEQFF
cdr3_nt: TGCGCCAGCAGCCTGGGACAGGGGGCGCCCGGTGAGCAGTTCTTC

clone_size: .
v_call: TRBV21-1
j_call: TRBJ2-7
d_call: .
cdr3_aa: CASSTQQGVGEQYF
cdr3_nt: TGTGCCAGCAGCACTCAACAGGGGGTGGGGGAGCAGTACTTC

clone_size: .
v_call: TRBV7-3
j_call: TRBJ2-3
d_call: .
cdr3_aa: CASSPDRSDTQYF
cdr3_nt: TGTGCCAGCAGCCCCGACAGGTCAGATACGCAGTATTTT

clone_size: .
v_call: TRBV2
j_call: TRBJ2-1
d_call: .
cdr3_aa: CASSVQRLYNEQFF
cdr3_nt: TGTGCCAGCAGTGTGCAGCGGCTCTACAATGAGCAGTTCTTC

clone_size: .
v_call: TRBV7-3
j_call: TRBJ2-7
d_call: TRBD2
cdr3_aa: CASSLTAVRREPKRNYEQYF
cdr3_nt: TGTGCCAGCAGCTTAACCGCGGTTCGGCGGGAGCCAAAAAGAAACTACGAGCAGTACTTC

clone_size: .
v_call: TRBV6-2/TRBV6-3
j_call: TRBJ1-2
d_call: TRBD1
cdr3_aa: CASSYTTGGYGYTF
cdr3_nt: TGTGCCAGCAGTTACACGACAGGGGGGTATGGCTACACCTTC

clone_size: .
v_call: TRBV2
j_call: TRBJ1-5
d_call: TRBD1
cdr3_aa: CASTGGNQPQHF
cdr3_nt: TGTGCCAGTACAGGGGGAAATCAGCCCCAGCATTTT

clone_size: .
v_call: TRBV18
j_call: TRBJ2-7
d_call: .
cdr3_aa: CASSPGVGSGDEQYF
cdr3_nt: TGTGCCAGCTCACCGGGTGTAGGTAGCGGCGACGAGCAGTACTTC

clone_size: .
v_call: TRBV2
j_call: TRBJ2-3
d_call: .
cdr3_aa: CASMYGLATDTQYF
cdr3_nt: TGTGCCAGCATGTATGGCCTTGCCACAGATACGCAGTATTTT

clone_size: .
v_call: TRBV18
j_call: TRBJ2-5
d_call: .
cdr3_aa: CASSQSSRETQYF
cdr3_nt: TGTGCCAGCTCTCAATCCTCACGGGAGACCCAGTACTTC

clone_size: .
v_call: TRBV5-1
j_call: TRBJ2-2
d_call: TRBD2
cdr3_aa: CASSLGLAGEAGELFF
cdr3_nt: TGCGCCAGCAGCTTGGGACTAGCGGGAGAGGCCGGGGAGCTGTTTTTT

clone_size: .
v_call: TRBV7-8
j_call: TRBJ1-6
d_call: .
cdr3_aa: CASSPRPRDYNSPLHF
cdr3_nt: TGTGCCAGCAGCCCCCGACCGAGGGACTATAATTCACCCCTCCACTTT

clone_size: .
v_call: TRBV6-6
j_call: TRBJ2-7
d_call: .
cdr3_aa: CASSLGAGATYEQYF
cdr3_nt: TGTGCCAGCAGCCTTGGGGCAGGAGCTACCTACGAGCAGTACTTC

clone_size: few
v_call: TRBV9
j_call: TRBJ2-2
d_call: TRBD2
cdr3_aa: CASSVASGNTGELFF
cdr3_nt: TGTGCCAGCAGCGTAGCTAGCGGGAACACCGGGGAGCTGTTTTTT

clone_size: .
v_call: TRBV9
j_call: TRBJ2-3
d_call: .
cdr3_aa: CASSVAGRIHVTDTQYF
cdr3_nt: TGTGCCAGCAGCGTAGCGGGTAGGATCCATGTAACAGATACGCAGTATTTT

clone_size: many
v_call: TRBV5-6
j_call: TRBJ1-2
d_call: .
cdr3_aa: CASSLQMGLSGYTF
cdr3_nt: TGTGCCAGCAGCCTTCAAATGGGGCTCTCTGGCTACACCTTC

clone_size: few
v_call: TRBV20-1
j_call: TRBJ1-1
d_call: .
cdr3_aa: CRTDSDTEAFF
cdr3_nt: TGCAGGACGGACAGCGACACTGAAGCTTTCTTT

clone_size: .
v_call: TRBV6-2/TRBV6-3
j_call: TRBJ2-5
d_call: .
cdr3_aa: CASSYDWKSERYF
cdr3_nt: TGTGCCAGCAGTTACGATTGGAAGAGCGAAAGGTACTTC

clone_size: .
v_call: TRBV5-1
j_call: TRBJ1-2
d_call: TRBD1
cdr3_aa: CASSEPTGDGYTF
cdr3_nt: TGCGCCAGCAGTGAGCCGACAGGGGATGGCTACACCTTC

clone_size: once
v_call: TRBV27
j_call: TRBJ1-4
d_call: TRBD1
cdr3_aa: CASSLFRDRSTTNEKLFF
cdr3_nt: TGTGCCAGCAGTTTATTCCGGGACAGGAGCACAACTAATGAAAAACTGTTTTTT

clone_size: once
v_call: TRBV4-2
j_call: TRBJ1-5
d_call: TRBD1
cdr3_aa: CASSQHEGADQPQHF
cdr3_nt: TGTGCCAGCAGCCAACATGAGGGGGCCGATCAGCCCCAGCATTTT

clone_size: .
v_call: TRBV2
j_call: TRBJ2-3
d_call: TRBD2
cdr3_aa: CASKGLAGGTDTQYF
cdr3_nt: TGTGCCAGCAAGGGACTAGCGGGAGGTACAGATACGCAGTATTTT

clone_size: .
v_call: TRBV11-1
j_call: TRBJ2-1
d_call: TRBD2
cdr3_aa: CASSSAGGPYNEQFF
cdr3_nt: TGTGCCAGCAGCTCAGCGGGGGGGCCGTACAATGAGCAGTTCTTC

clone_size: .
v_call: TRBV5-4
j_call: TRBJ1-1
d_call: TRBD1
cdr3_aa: CASSPDRDTEAFF
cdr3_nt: TGTGCCAGCAGCCCCGACAGGGACACTGAAGCTTTCTTT

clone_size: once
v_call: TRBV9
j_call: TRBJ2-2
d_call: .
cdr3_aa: CASSGGFTGELFF
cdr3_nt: TGTGCCAGCAGCGGAGGGTTCACCGGGGAGCTGTTTTTT

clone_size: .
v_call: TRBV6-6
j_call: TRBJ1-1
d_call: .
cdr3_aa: CASSVEGGNTEAFF
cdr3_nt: TGTGCCAGCAGCGTTGAAGGGGGGAACACTGAAGCTTTCTTT

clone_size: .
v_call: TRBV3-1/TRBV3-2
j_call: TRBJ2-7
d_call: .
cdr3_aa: CASSQEKGREQYF
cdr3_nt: TGTGCCAGCAGCCAAGAAAAGGGGCGCGAGCAGTACTTC

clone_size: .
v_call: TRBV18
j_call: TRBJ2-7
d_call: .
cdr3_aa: CASSQSGAGEQYF
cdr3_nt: TGTGCCAGCTCACAGTCCGGAGCCGGGGAGCAGTACTTC

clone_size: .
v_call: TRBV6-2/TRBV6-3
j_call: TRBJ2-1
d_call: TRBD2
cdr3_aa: CASSDQTSGRVDEQFF
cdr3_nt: TGTGCCAGCAGTGACCAGACTAGCGGGAGGGTCGATGAGCAGTTCTTC

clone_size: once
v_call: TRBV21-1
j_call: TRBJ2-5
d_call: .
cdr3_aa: CASTPSTGETQYF
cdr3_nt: TGTGCCAGCACCCCCAGCACAGGAGAGACCCAGTACTTC

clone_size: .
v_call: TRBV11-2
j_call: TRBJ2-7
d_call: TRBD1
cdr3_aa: CASSRDRDEQYF
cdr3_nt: TGTGCCAGCAGCCGAGACAGGGACGAGCAGTACTTC